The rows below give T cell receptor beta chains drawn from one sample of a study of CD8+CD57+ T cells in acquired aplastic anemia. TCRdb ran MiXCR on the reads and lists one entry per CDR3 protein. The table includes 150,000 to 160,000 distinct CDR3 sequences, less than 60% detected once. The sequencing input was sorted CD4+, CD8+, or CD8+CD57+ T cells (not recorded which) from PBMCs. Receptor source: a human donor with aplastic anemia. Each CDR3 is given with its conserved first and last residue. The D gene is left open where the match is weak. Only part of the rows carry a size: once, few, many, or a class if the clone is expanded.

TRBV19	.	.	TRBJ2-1	TGTGCCAGTACCGTCGGACTGAACTCCTACAATGAGCAGTTCTTC	CASTVGLNSYNEQFF
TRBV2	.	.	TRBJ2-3	TGTGCCAGCTTGATACAGCCGGGGGGCACAGATACGCAGTATTTT	CASLIQPGGTDTQYF
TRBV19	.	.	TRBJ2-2	TGTGCCAGTAGTAATGTTGGATGGCCCCAGAGCACCGGGGAGCTGTTTTTT	CASSNVGWPQSTGELFF
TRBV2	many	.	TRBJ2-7	TGTGCCAGCAGTGTTTCTGGGAGGCGCTACGAGCAGTACTTC	CASSVSGRRYEQYF
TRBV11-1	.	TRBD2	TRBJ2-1	TGTGCCAGCAGCTATTCGGGGGGGCGGCGAAGCTACAATGAGCAGTTCTTC	CASSYSGGRRSYNEQFF
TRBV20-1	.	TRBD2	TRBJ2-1	TGCAGTGCTAGAGTAGCGGGGAGCTCCTACAATGAGCAGTTCTTC	CSARVAGSSYNEQFF
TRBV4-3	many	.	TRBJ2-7	TGCGCCAGCAGCCAAGATGGGGCAGGGAGTGACGAGCAGTACTTC	CASSQDGAGSDEQYF
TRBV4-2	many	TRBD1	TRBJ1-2	TGTGCCAGCAGCGATCGGACAGGGAGGTATGGCTACACCTTC	CASSDRTGRYGYTF
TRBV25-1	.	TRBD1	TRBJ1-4	TGTGCCAGCAGTGAATATAAGGGACAGGGGAACGAAAAACTGTTTTTT	CASSEYKGQGNEKLFF
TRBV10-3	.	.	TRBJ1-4	TGCGCCATCAGTGACCAGGGTGTGAGTGAAAAACTGTTTTTT	CAISDQGVSEKLFF
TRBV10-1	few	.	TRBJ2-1	TGCGCCAGCAGTGGAGGGCTAGCGAGCGAGCAGTTCTTC	CASSGGLASEQFF
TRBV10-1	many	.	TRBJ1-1	TGCGCCAGCAGCGCGGAAGGAAACACTGAAGCTTTCTTT	CASSAEGNTEAFF
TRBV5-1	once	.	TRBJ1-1	TGCGCCAGCAGCTCCTCATCCATGAACACTGAAGCTTTCTTT	CASSSSSMNTEAFF
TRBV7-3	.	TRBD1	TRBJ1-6	TGTGCCAGTGGACAGGTGGGATCTTCACCCCTCCACTTT	CASGQVGSSPLHF
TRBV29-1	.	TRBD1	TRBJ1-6	TGCAGCGCTCGGACAGGGAGCTCCTATAATTCACCCCTCCACTTT	CSARTGSSYNSPLHF
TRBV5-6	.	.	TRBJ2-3	TGTGCCAGCAGCTTGGTCCGGGGGCTCACAGATACGCAGTATTTT	CASSLVRGLTDTQYF
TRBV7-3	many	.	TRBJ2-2	TGTGCCAGCAGCTTAAGAGGGAACGGGGAGCTGTTTTTT	CASSLRGNGELFF
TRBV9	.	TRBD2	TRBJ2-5	TGTGCCAGCAGCGTAACTAGCGGACGAGCCGGCGAGACCCAGTACTTC	CASSVTSGRAGETQYF
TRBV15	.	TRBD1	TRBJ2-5	TGTGCCACCAGCAGAAACCGGGACAGGGTGGAGGAGACCCAGTACTTC	CATSRNRDRVEETQYF
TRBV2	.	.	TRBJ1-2	TGTGCCAGCAGTGAAGCACGGAGCTATGGCTACACCTTC	CASSEARSYGYTF
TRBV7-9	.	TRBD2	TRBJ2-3	TGTGCCAGCAGCTTAGGACTAGCCGGTACGCAGTATTTT	CASSLGLAGTQYF
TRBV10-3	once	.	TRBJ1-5	TGTGCCATCAGTGGAGGAGCAGGGGATATTCAGCCCCAGCATTTT	CAISGGAGDIQPQHF
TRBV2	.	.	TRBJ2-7	TGTGCCAGCAGTTTTAGCCCTGACTACGAGCAGTACTTC	CASSFSPDYEQYF
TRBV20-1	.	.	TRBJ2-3	TGCAGTGCTAGAGACCGCGTCACAGATACGCAGTATTTT	CSARDRVTDTQYF
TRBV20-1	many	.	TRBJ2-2	TGCAGTCCCGAGGGGTCCAGTGGGGAGCTGTTTTTT	CSPEGSSGELFF
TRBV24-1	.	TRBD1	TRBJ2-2	TGTGCCACCAGTGACCCGGGACAGCCCGCGAACACCGGGGAGCTGTTTTTT	CATSDPGQPANTGELFF
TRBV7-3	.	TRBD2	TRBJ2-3	TGTGCCAGCAGCTTAATGGCGACTAGCGGTGGGAGCACAGATACGCAGTATTTT	CASSLMATSGGSTDTQYF
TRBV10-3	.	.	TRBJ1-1	TGTGCCATCAGTCAGGACAACATGAACACTGAAGCTTTCTTT	CAISQDNMNTEAFF
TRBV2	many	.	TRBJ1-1	TGTGCCAGCTGGGGGGGGACTGAAGCTTTCTTT	CASWGGTEAFF
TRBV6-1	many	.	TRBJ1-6	TGTGCCAGCAGAAGTAATTCACCCCTCCACTTT	CASRSNSPLHF
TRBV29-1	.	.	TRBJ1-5	TGCAGCGTTGGGCAGGGGAGCGGGGGTGCCAATGAGCCCCAGCATTTT	CSVGQGSGGANEPQHF
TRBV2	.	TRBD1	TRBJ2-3	TGTGCCAGCAGGGACAGGGTGAGCACAGATACGCAGTATTTT	CASRDRVSTDTQYF
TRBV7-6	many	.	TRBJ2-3	TGTGCCAGCAGTCCACGCCCTACCCCAGATACGCAGTATTTT	CASSPRPTPDTQYF
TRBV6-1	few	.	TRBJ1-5	TGTGCCAGCAGTGAAGATAGGAGGCAATTCAATCAGCCCCAGCATTTT	CASSEDRRQFNQPQHF